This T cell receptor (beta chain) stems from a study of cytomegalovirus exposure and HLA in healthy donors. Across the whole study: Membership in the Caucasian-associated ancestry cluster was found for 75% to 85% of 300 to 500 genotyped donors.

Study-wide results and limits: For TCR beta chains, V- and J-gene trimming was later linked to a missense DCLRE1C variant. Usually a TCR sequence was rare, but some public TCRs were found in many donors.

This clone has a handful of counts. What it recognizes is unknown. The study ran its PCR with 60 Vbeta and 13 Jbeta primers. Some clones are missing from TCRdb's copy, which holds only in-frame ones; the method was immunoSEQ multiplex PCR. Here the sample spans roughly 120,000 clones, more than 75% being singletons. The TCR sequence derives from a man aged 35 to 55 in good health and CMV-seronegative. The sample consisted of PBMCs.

In DNA form, the CDR3 reads TGTGCCAGCATCCTCGAGGGGGAGGGAAACATTCAGTACTTC. This encodes CASILEGEGNIQYF. The J gene is TRBJ2-4, the V gene TRBV7-9; D may be TRBD2 (7 bases). CDR3 length equals 14 residues. V gave up 7 bases and J gave up 6 bases, with 16 bases separating them. The germline gives CDR1 SEHNR, CDR2 FQNEAQ (reference sequence).